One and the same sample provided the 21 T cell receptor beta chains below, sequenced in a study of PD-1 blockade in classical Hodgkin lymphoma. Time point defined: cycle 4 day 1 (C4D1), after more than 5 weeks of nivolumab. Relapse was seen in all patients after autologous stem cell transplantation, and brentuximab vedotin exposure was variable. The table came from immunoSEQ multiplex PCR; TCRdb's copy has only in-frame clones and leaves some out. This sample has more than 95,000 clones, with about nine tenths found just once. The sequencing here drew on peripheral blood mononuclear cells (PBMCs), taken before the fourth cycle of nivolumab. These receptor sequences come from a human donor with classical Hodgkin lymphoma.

CDR3 residues: CASSLADEGIWTEAFF. The CDR3 DNA is TGCGCCAGCAGCTTGGCGGATGAGGGAATATGGACTGAAGCTTTCTTT. The chain recombines TRBV5-1 with TRBJ1-1; no clear D. Germline CDR1 is SGHRS and CDR2 is YFSETQ. This CDR3 contains 16 residues. Trimming left V 0 bases short and J 5 bases short, with 17 bases between.

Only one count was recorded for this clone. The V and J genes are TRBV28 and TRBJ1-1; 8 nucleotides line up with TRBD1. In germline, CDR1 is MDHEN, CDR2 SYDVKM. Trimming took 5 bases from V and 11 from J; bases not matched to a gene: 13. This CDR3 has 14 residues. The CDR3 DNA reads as TGTGCCAGCAGTGCCGACAGGGGTGTTTTGGGCGCTTTCTTT. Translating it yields CASSADRGVLGAFF.

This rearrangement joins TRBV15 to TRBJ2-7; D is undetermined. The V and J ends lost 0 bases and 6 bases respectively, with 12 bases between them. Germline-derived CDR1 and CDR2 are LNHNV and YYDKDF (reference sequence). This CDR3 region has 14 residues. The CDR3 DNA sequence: TGTGCCACCAGCAGAGATAGAGAGGTTAGCGAGCAGTACTTC. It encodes CATSRDREVSEQYF.

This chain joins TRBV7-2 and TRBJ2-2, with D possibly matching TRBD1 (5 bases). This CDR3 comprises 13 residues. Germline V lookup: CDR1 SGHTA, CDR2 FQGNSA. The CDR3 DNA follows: TGTGCTCATGTCAGGGTAAACACCGGGGAGCTGTTTTTT. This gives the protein CAHVRVNTGELFF. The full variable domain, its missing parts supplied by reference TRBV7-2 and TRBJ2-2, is GAGVSQSPSNKVTEKGKDVELRCDPISGHTALYWYRQSLGQGLEFLIYFQGNSAPDKSGLPSDRFSAERTGGSVSTLTIQRTQQEDSAVYLCAHVRVNTGELFFGEGSRLTVL.

DNA of the CDR3: TGTGCCATCAGGGAGGGACAGGGTGAATCCTACGAGCAGTACTTC. Protein product: CAIREGQGESYEQYF. The gene calls are TRBV10-3 and TRBJ2-7; 9 bases match TRBD1. The CDR3 covers 15 residues. CDR1 and CDR2 (germline): ENHRY, SYGVKD. Germline trimming cut 6 bases from V and 1 base from J; bases unmatched to any gene: 7.

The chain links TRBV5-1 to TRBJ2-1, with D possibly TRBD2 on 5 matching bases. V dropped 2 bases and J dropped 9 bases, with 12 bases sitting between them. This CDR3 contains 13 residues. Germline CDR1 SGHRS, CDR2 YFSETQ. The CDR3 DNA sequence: TGCGCCAGCAGCTTTGAGGGAGTCGTTGAGCAGTTCTTC. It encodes CASSFEGVVEQFF.

This chain's CDR3 is CASSVQAGGTQYF. CDR3 nucleotides: TGTGCCAGCAGTGTGCAAGCCGGGGGGACCCAGTACTTC. The chain couples TRBV27 to TRBJ2-5, with D possibly matching TRBD2 (6 bases). CDR1 and CDR2 (germline): MNHEY, SMNVEV (reference sequence). This CDR3 region has 13 residues. Deletions cut 5 bases from V and 7 bases from J, with 14 bases between.

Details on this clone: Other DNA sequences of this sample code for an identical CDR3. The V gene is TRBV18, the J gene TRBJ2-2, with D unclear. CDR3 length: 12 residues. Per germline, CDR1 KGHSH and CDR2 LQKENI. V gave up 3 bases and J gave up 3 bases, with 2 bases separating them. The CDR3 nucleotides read TGTGCCAGCTCACCCGACACCGGGGAGCTGTTTTTT. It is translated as CASSPDTGELFF.

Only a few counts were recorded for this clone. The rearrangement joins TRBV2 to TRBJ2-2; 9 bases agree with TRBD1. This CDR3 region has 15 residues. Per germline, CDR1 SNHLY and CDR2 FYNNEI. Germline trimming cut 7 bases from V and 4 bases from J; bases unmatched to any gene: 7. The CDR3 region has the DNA TGTGCCAGCAAGATACAGGGGGCGCGCACCGGGGAGCTGTTTTTT. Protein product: CASKIQGARTGELFF.

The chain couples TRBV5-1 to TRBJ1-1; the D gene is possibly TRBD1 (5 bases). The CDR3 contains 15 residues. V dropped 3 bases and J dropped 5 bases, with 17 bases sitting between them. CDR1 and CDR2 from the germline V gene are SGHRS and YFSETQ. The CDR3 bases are TGCGCCAGCAGCTGGGGTGGGGAGGGGTCGACTGAAGCTTTCTTT. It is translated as CASSWGGEGSTEAFF. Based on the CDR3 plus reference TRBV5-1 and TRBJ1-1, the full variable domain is KAGVTQTPRYLIKTRGQQVTLSCSPISGHRSVSWYQQTPGQGLQFLFEYFSETQRNKGNFPGRFSGRQFSNSRSEMNVSTLELGDSALYLCASSWGGEGSTEAFFGQGTRLTVV.

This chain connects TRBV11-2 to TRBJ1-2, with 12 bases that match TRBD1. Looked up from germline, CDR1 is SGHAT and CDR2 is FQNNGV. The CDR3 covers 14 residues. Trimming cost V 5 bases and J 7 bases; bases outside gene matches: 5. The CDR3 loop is CASSLGQGAFGYTF. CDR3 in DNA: TGTGCCAGCAGCCTGGGACAGGGGGCATTTGGCTACACCTTC.

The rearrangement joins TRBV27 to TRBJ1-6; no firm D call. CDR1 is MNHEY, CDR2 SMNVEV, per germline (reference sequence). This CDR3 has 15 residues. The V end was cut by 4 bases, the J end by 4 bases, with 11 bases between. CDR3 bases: TGTGCCAGCAGTTCGGAAGGACCTTATAATTCACCCCTCCACTTT. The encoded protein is CASSSEGPYNSPLHF.

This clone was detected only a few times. The CDR3: CASSSGLAETQYF. In nucleotides, the CDR3 is TGTGCCAGCAGCTCGGGACTAGCGGAGACCCAGTACTTC. V is TRBV7-2 and J is TRBJ2-5, with 10 bases matching TRBD2. This CDR3 is 13 amino acids long. The V gene end was trimmed by 4 bases and the J gene end by 5 bases; junction bases not matched to a gene: 1. Germline CDR1 SGHTA, CDR2 FQGNSA.

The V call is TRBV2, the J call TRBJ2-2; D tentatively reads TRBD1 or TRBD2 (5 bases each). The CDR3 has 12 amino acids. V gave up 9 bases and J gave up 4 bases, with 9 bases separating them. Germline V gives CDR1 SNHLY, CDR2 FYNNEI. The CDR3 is CARDTSTGELFF. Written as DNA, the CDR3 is TGTGCCAGGGACACTAGCACCGGGGAGCTGTTTTTT.

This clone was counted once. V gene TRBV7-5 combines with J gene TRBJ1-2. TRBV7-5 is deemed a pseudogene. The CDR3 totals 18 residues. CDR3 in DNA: TGTGTCAGAAGCTTAGGTCCTGATGGCCGCGGGTCCTTCTATGGCTACACCTTC. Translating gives CVRSLGPDGRGSFYGYTF.

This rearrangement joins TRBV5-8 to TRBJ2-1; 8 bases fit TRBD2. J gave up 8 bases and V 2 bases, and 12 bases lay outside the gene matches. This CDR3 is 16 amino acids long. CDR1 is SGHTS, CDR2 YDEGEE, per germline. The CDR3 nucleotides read TGTGCCAGCAGCTTAGCGGGAGTAGGTGGTGACGATGAGCAGTTCTTC. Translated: CASSLAGVGGDDEQFF.

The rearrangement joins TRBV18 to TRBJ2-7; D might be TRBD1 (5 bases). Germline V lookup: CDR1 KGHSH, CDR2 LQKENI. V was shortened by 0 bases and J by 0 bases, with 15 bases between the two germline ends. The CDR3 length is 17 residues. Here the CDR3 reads CASSPPTWQGSSYEQYF. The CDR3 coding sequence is TGTGCCAGCTCACCACCAACCTGGCAGGGCAGCTCCTACGAGCAGTACTTC. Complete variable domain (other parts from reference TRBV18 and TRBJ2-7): NAGVMQNPRHLVRRRGQEARLRCSPMKGHSHVYWYRQLPEEGLKFMVYLQKENIIDESGMPKERFSAEFPKEGPSILRIQQVVRGDSAAYFCASSPPTWQGSSYEQYFGPGTRLTVT.

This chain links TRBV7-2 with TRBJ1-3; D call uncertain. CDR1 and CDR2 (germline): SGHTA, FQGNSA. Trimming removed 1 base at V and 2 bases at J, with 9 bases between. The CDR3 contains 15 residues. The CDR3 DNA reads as TGTGCCAGCAGCTTAGTGGGCCACACTGGAAACACCATATATTTT. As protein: CASSLVGHTGNTIYF.

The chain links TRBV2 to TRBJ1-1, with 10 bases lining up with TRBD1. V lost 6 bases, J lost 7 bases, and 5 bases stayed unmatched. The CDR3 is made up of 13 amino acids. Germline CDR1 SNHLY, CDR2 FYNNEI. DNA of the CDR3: TGTGCCAGCAGGACCGGGACAGGGGTTGAAGCTTTCTTT. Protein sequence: CASRTGTGVEAFF.

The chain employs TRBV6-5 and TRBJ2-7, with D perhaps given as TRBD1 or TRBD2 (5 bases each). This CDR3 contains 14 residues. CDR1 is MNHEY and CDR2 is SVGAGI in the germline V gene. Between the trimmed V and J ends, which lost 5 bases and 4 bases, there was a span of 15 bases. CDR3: CASSRRGEGYEQYF. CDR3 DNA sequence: TGTGCCAGCAGTAGGAGAGGGGAAGGGTACGAGCAGTACTTC.

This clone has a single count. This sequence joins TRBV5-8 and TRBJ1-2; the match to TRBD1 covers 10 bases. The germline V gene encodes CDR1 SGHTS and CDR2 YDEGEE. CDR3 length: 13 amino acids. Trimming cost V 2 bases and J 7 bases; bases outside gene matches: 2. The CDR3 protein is CASSFGDRGGYTF. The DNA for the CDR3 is TGTGCCAGCAGCTTTGGGGACAGGGGTGGCTACACCTTC.